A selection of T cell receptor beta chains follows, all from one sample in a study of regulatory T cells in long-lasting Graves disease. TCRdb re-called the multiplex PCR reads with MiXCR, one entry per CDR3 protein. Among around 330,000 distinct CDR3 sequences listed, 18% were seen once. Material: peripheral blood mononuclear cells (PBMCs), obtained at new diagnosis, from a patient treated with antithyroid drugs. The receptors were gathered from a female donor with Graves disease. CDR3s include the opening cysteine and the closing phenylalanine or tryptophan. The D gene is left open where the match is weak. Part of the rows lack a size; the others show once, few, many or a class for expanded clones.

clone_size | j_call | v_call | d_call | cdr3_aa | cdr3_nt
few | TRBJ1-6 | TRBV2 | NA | CASRTRGSSYNSPLHF | TGTGCCAGCAGGACTAGAGGGAGCTCCTATAATTCACCCCTCCACTTT
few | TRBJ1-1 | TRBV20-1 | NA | CSAFHRVKNTEAFF | TGCAGTGCGTTCCACAGGGTCAAAAACACTGAAGCTTTCTTT
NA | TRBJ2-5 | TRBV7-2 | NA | CASSPQRTEGETQYF | TGTGCCAGCAGCCCCCAGAGGACGGAGGGAGAGACCCAGTACTTC
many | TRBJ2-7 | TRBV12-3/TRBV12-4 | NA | CASSRDTLLGGLWYEQYF | TGTGCCAGCAGTCGCGACACACTCCTGGGTGGTTTATGGTACGAGCAGTACTTC
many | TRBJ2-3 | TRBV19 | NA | CASRVADTQYF | TGTGCCAGTAGGGTCGCAGATACGCAGTATTTT
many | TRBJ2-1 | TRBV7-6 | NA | CASSSLRDEQFF | TGTGCCAGCAGCTCCTTGCGGGATGAGCAGTTCTTC
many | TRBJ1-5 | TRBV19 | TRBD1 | CASSKDRGQWPQHF | TGTGCCAGTAGTAAGGACAGGGGCCAATGGCCCCAGCATTTT
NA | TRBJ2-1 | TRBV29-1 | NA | CSVWQGLGEQFF | TGCAGCGTTTGGCAGGGGTTAGGCGAGCAGTTCTTC
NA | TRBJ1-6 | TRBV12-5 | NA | CASGLTGPRSPLHF | TGTGCTAGTGGTTTGACAGGGCCCAGGTCACCCCTCCACTTT
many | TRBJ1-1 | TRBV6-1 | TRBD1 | CASSETPDRLNTEAFF | TGTGCCAGCAGTGAAACCCCGGACAGGCTGAACACTGAAGCTTTCTTT
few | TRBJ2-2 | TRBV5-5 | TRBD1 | CASSLGRGHTGELFF | TGTGCCAGCAGCTTGGGCAGGGGGCACACCGGGGAGCTGTTTTTT
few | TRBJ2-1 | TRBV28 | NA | CASTLLSSYNEQFF | TGTGCCAGCACGCTCCTCAGCTCCTACAATGAGCAGTTCTTC
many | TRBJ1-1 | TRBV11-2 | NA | CASSPEGGRPRDREAFF | TGTGCCAGCAGCCCAGAAGGAGGGAGGCCCAGAGATAGAGAAGCTTTCTTT
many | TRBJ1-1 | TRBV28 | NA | CASSLDTWNTEAFF | TGTGCCAGCAGTTTGGACACTTGGAACACTGAAGCTTTCTTT
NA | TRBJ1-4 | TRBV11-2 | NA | CASSPFGGTNEKLFF | TGTGCCAGCAGCCCCTTTGGGGGCACTAATGAAAAACTGTTTTTT
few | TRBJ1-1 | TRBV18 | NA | CASSPPNSLNTEAFF | TGTGCCAGCTCACCACCAAACAGTTTGAACACTGAAGCTTTCTTT
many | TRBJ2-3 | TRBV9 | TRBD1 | CASSVFGTGTTDTQYF | TGTGCCAGCAGCGTTTTCGGGACAGGTACCACAGATACGCAGTATTTT
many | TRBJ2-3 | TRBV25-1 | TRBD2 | CASSGPGTSGRSDTQYF | TGTGCCAGCAGTGGGCCAGGGACTAGCGGGAGGTCAGATACGCAGTATTTT
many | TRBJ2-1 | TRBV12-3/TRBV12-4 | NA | CASREGGGGSPNEQFF | TGTGCCAGCAGGGAAGGCGGTGGGGGGTCCCCCAATGAGCAGTTCTTC
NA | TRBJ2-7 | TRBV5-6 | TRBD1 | CASSFMTGGEQYF | TGTGCCAGCAGCTTCATGACAGGGGGCGAGCAGTACTTC
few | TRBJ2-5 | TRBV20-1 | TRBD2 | CSAHPPGLAGEETQYF | TGCAGTGCACACCCACCGGGACTAGCGGGAGAGGAGACCCAGTACTTC
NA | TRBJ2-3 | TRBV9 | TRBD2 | CASSEGTSGSRGTDTQYF | TGTGCCAGCAGTGAAGGGACTAGCGGGAGTAGAGGCACAGATACGCAGTATTTT
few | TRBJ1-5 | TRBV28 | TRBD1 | CASSLGTGGLQPQHF | TGTGCCAGCAGTTTGGGGACAGGGGGTTTGCAGCCCCAGCATTTT
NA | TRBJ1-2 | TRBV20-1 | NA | CSARDRSGAGGYTF | TGCAGTGCTAGAGATCGATCAGGGGCAGGTGGCTACACCTTC
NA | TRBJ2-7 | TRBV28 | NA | CASTSGVHEQYF | TGTGCCAGCACAAGTGGCGTCCACGAGCAGTACTTC
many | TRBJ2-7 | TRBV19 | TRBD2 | CASGEAGRGSYEQYF | TGTGCCAGTGGGGAAGCGGGAAGGGGCTCCTACGAGCAGTACTTC
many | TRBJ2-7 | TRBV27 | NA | CASSFRGEIGEQYF | TGTGCCAGCAGTTTTCGCGGGGAAATAGGCGAGCAGTACTTC
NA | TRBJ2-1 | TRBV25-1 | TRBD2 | CASSSPAGWAENEQFF | TGTGCCAGCAGTTCACCAGCGGGATGGGCTGAAAATGAGCAGTTCTTC
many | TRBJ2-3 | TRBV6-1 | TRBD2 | CASTPHLVREGFTDTQYF | TGTGCCAGCACTCCCCACCTGGTGCGGGAGGGGTTCACAGATACGCAGTATTTT
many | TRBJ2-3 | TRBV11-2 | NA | CASSLRTPRGAYSTDTQYF | TGTGCCAGCAGCTTAAGGACGCCACGGGGAGCATATAGCACAGATACGCAGTATTTT
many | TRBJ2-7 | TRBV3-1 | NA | CASSHRPGQNWYEQYF | TGTGCCAGCAGCCATCGGCCCGGACAGAATTGGTACGAGCAGTACTTC
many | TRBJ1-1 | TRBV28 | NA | CASSLTEMNTEAFF | TGTGCCAGCAGTCTGACAGAAATGAACACTGAAGCTTTCTTT
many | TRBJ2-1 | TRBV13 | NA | CASSSLGAQFF | TGTGCCAGCAGTTCCCTGGGGGCCCAGTTCTTC
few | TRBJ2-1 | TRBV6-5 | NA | CASSYPQQERYNEQFF | TGTGCCAGCAGTTACCCCCAGCAAGAGAGATACAATGAGCAGTTCTTC
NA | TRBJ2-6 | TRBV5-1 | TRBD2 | CASSLLTGGSGANVLTF | TGCGCCAGCAGCTTGCTTACGGGGGGATCTGGGGCCAACGTCCTGACTTTC
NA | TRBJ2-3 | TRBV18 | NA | CASSPLGPGMKLSTQYF | TGTGCCAGCTCACCTCTAGGACCTGGCATGAAGCTGAGTACGCAGTATTTT
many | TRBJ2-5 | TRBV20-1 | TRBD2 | CSAQTSGRGKTQYF | TGCAGTGCTCAAACTAGCGGGAGGGGCAAGACCCAGTACTTC
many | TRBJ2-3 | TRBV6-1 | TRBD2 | CASASLRGLATTQYF | TGTGCCAGCGCGAGCCTCCGGGGACTAGCGACTACGCAGTATTTT
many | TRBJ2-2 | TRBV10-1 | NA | CASSARLSGELFF | TGCGCCAGCAGTGCTAGGTTGAGCGGGGAGCTGTTTTTT
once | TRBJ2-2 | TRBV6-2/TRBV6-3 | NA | CASREGGNTGELFF | TGTGCCAGCAGGGAGGGGGGGAATACCGGGGAGCTGTTTTTT
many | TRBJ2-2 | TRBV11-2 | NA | CASSRSGGELFF | TGTGCCAGCAGCCGCTCCGGCGGGGAGCTGTTTTTT
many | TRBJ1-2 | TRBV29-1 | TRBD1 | CSVLGQGHYGYTF | TGCAGCGTTCTCGGACAGGGGCACTATGGCTACACCTTC
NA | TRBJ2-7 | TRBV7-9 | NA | CASSFLKDSPLSYEQYF | TGTGCCAGCAGCTTCCTAAAGGACAGCCCACTCTCCTACGAGCAGTACTTC
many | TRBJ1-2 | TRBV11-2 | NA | CASSHIRVTATNYGYTF | TGTGCCAGCAGCCATATTAGGGTGACAGCTACTAACTATGGCTACACCTTC
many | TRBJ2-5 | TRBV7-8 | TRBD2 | CASSGRAGAGQETQYF | TGTGCCAGCAGCGGCCGAGCGGGAGCGGGGCAAGAGACCCAGTACTTC
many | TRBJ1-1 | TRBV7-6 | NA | CASRNLDTEAFF | TGTGCCAGCAGGAATTTGGACACTGAAGCTTTCTTT
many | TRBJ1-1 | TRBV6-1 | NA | CASSEARTQMNTEAFF | TGTGCCAGCAGTGAAGCCCGGACGCAAATGAACACTGAAGCTTTCTTT
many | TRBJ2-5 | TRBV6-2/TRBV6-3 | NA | CASQPGPTYGETQYF | TGTGCCAGCCAGCCGGGACCTACCTACGGGGAGACCCAGTACTTC
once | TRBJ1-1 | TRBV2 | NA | CASSHTDTQYFGPGTEAFF | NA
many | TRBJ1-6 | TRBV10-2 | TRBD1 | CASRQGQNSPLHF | TGCGCCAGCAGACAGGGGCAAAATTCACCCCTCCACTTT
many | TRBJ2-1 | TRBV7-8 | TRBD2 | CASSPAGTRYNEQFF | TGTGCCAGCAGCCCAGCCGGGACTAGATACAATGAGCAGTTCTTC
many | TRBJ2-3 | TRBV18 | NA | CASSHQGDTDTQYF | TGTGCCAGCTCACACCAGGGTGACACAGATACGCAGTATTTT